What follows are 27 T cell receptor beta chains derived from one specimen sequenced in a study of blood T cell repertoires in COVID-19. The repertoire was sequenced with immunoSEQ multiplex PCR; TCRdb's copy has only in-frame clones and lacks some. The sample records fewer than 150,000 clones, around 87% being singletons. Sequencing input: peripheral blood. Receptors were obtained from a woman aged 40 to 55 with acute or convalescent COVID-19.

This rearrangement joins TRBV7-6 to TRBJ1-2, with 7 bases matching TRBD1. V trimming: 5 bases; J trimming: 7 bases; junction bases outside the gene matches: 13. CDR3 length: 15 amino acids. Germline V gene lookup returns CDR1 SGHVS and CDR2 FNYEAQ. The CDR3 loop reads CASSQRQGDRGGYTF. The DNA of the CDR3 is TGTGCCAGCAGCCAACGACAGGGTGATAGGGGTGGCTACACCTTC.

CDR3 nucleotide sequence: TGTGCCAGCAGTTTAACTAGCGCGGGCCCAAGCTCCTACGAGCAGTACTTC. Translation: CASSLTSAGPSSYEQYF. The chain links TRBV28 to TRBJ2-7; the match to TRBD2 covers 7 bases. The CDR3 has 17 amino acids. V lost 2 bases, J lost 0 bases, and 10 bases stayed unmatched. Looked up from germline, CDR1 is MDHEN and CDR2 is SYDVKM.

The rearrangement uses TRBV19 and TRBJ1-2, with 8 bases that match TRBD1. CDR1 and CDR2 (germline): LNHDA, SQIVND (reference sequence). The CDR3 extends over 14 amino acids. Trimming cost V 5 bases and J 8 bases; bases outside gene matches: 10. The CDR3 region has the DNA TGTGCCAGTAGTCGGACAGGGACCTGGAGCGGCTACACCTTC. It encodes CASSRTGTWSGYTF.

The chain carries TRBV6-2 or TRBV6-3 and TRBJ2-2; no definite D call. Trimming pared 2 bases from V and 5 bases from J, leaving 6 bases between. The germline CDR1 and CDR2 sequences are MNHEY and SVGEGT. The CDR3 contains 13 residues. This CDR3 reads CASSYSQTGELFF. Here the CDR3 DNA reads TGTGCCAGCAGTTACAGCCAAACCGGGGAGCTGTTTTTT.

As DNA, the CDR3 is TGTGCCAGCAGCTTGGGGGGGCAGTACCAGCATGAGCAGTACTTC. Translation: CASSLGGQYQHEQYF. The chain recombines TRBV5-6 with TRBJ2-7; the D gene is possibly TRBD1 (6 bases). Trimming took 0 bases from V and 7 from J, leaving 17 bases between them. The length of the CDR3 is 15 residues. Germline CDR1 reads SGHDT; CDR2 reads YYEEEE.

This chain links TRBV27 with TRBJ1-5, with 7 bases that match TRBD1. This CDR3 has 16 amino acids. Germline V gives CDR1 MNHEY, CDR2 SMNVEV (reference sequence). V shed 6 bases and J 3 bases; nucleotides not matched to a gene: 11. The CDR3 DNA sequence: TGTGCCAGCAGCCACCGTTCCAGGGGGTACAATCAGCCCCAGCATTTT. This translates into CASSHRSRGYNQPQHF.

CDR3 residues: CASSIRGSSDTQYF. Written as DNA, the CDR3 is TGTGCCAGTAGTATAAGAGGGTCCTCAGATACGCAGTATTTT. The chain has TRBV19 and TRBJ2-3; tentatively, D is TRBD2 (5 bases). V was cut by 2 bases and J by 4 bases, with 10 bases left in between. The CDR3 length is 14 residues. Germline V CDR1 and CDR2: LNHDA, SQIVND (reference sequence).

The V gene is TRBV2, the J gene TRBJ2-1, with a possible D match to TRBD2 (5 bases). Germline V gene data show CDR1 as SNHLY and CDR2 as FYNNEI. The CDR3 is 15 amino acids. V gave up 6 bases and J gave up 8 bases, with 20 bases separating them. Written as DNA, the CDR3 is TGTGCCAGCAGCGGACTCTACTCATTGGCCCATGAGCAGTTCTTC. This gives the protein CASSGLYSLAHEQFF.

The chain joins TRBV5-1 to TRBJ1-1, with TRBD1 as a possible D gene (5 bases). Trimming took 0 bases from V and 3 from J, leaving 12 bases between them. The CDR3 has 15 amino acids. The germline V gene encodes CDR1 SGHRS and CDR2 YFSETQ. The CDR3, as DNA: TGCGCCAGCAGCTTGGCTGCAGGGTGGGACACTGAAGCTTTCTTT. Encoded protein: CASSLAAGWDTEAFF.

This chain uses TRBV7-2 with TRBJ2-7; 7 nucleotides line up with TRBD2. The CDR3 extends over 16 amino acids. V dropped 1 base and J dropped 0; count of bases not matched to a gene: 6. Germline CDR1 is SGHTA and CDR2 is FQGNSA. Written as DNA, the CDR3 is TGTGCCAGCAGCTTAGGTTCCCGGGGGGTCTCCTACGAGCAGTACTTC. It translates to CASSLGSRGVSYEQYF. Using reference TRBV7-2 and TRBJ2-7 for the parts outside the CDR3, the full variable domain is GAGVSQSPSNKVTEKGKDVELRCDPISGHTALYWYRQSLGQGLEFLIYFQGNSAPDKSGLPSDRFSAERTGGSVSTLTIQRTQQEDSAVYLCASSLGSRGVSYEQYFGPGTRLTVT.

V and J are TRBV11-2 and TRBJ2-5; 8 bases agree with TRBD2. The CDR3 length is 16 residues. Trimming removed 4 bases from V and 4 bases from J; junction bases left unmatched: 11. Per the germline V gene, CDR1 is SGHAT and CDR2 is FQNNGV. The CDR3 DNA follows: TGTGCCAGCAGCTCCGCCGGGGGGGCAGGCTCAGAGACCCAGTACTTC. Its translation: CASSSAGGAGSETQYF.

This clone occurred once. The CDR3 nucleotides read TGTGCCACCAGCACCTTAACAGGGGATCATAATTCACCCCTCCACTTT. It encodes CATSTLTGDHNSPLHF. The chain links TRBV15 to TRBJ1-6; 7 bases are a match to TRBD1. The germline CDR1 and CDR2 sequences are LNHNV and YYDKDF (reference sequence). This CDR3 is 16 amino acids long. The V and J ends lost 4 bases and 5 bases, in that order; junction bases with no gene match: 8.

The V gene is TRBV4-3, the J gene TRBJ2-3; 12 nucleotides line up with TRBD2. V trimming: 3 bases; J trimming: 1 base; junction bases outside the gene matches: 5. Germline V CDR1 and CDR2: LGHNA, YSLEER. This CDR3 has 17 amino acids. The DNA of the CDR3 is TGCGCCAGCAGCCACCAACTAGCGGGAGGAGGCACAGATACGCAGTATTTT. It yields the protein CASSHQLAGGGTDTQYF.

The chain combines TRBV28 with TRBJ2-3; D remains unclear. Trimming pared 4 bases from V and 0 bases from J, leaving 5 bases between. The CDR3 is made up of 13 amino acids. The V gene's germline CDR1 is MDHEN and CDR2 SYDVKM. CDR3 DNA: TGTGCCAGCAGTTACAAGAGCACAGATACGCAGTATTTT. Translated, it gives CASSYKSTDTQYF.

This clone was recorded once. This rearrangement joins TRBV7-8 to TRBJ1-5, with unresolved D. The V and J ends lost 1 base and 0 bases respectively, with 7 bases between them. There are 15 residues in the CDR3. Germline assignment: CDR1 SGHVS and CDR2 FQNEAQ. The CDR3 loop is CASSLGVISNQPQHF. CDR3 coding DNA: TGTGCCAGCAGCTTAGGAGTGATTAGCAATCAGCCCCAGCATTTT.

The rearrangement links TRBV14 to TRBJ1-3, with D unresolved. The V end lost 5 bases, the J end lost 0 bases, and 14 bases lay between the germline ends. Germline loops: CDR1 SGHDN, CDR2 FVKESK. CDR3 length equals 16 residues. The CDR3: CASSKGHPRSGNTIYF. CDR3 in DNA: TGTGCCAGCAGCAAAGGGCATCCCCGCTCTGGAAACACCATATATTTT.

This clone was counted only a few times. The genes are TRBV7-8 and TRBJ2-7; 11 bases line up with TRBD2. V dropped 2 bases and J dropped 1; count of bases not matched to a gene: 7. This CDR3 region has 17 residues. Germline assignment: CDR1 SGHVS and CDR2 FQNEAQ. CDR3 in amino acids: CASSLKGLAVFSYEQYF. The CDR3 DNA follows: TGTGCCAGCAGCTTAAAGGGACTAGCGGTATTTTCCTACGAGCAGTACTTC.

V usage is TRBV5-5 and J usage is TRBJ2-3, with 8 positions matching TRBD2. Trimming cost V 4 bases and J 5 bases; bases outside gene matches: 6. The length of the CDR3 is 14 residues. The germline V gene encodes CDR1 SGHKS and CDR2 YYEKEE (reference sequence). The CDR3 DNA reads as TGTGCCAGCAGCCCGGGACTAGGGGAAGATACGCAGTATTTT. It codes for CASSPGLGEDTQYF. The whole variable domain, filled in from reference TRBV5-5 and TRBJ2-3, reads DAGVTQSPTHLIKTRGQQVTLRCSPISGHKSVSWYQQVLGQGPQFIFQYYEKEERGRGNFPDRFSARQFPNYSSELNVNALLLGDSALYLCASSPGLGEDTQYFGPGTRLTVL.

The chain links TRBV6-6 to TRBJ1-4, with 8 bases fitting TRBD1. V lost 10 bases to trimming and J lost 8 bases; unmatched junction nucleotides: 15. CDR3 size: 15 residues. Per the germline V gene, CDR1 is MNHNY and CDR2 is SVGAGI (reference sequence). The CDR3 DNA follows: TGTGCCACCCGAGGCGCGACAGGGGTTGCCGAAAAACTGTTTTTT. This sequence encodes CATRGATGVAEKLFF.

The V call is TRBV19, the J call TRBJ1-5; weak D call: TRBD1 (5 bases). Germline CDR1 LNHDA, CDR2 SQIVND (reference sequence). With 2 bases removed from V and 3 bases from J, the gap between germline ends came to 11 bases. The CDR3 has 15 residues. The CDR3 spells CASSIRQGFNQPQHF. The CDR3 DNA reads TGTGCCAGTAGTATACGTCAGGGTTTCAATCAGCCCCAGCATTTT.

The CDR3 here is CASSEEGATNSPLHF. CDR3 DNA sequence: TGTGCCAGCAGTGAAGAAGGGGCAACTAATTCACCCCTCCACTTT. The rearrangement uses TRBV6-1 and TRBJ1-6, with a tentative D call TRBD1 (5 bases). The CDR3 is made up of 15 amino acids. V dropped 1 base and J dropped 6 bases, with 10 bases sitting between them. Germline V gives CDR1 MNHNS, CDR2 SASEGT.

V usage is TRBV4-1 and J usage is TRBJ1-5; D remains unclear. Germline V lookup: CDR1 MGHRA, CDR2 YSYEKL. CDR3 length equals 16 residues. The ends were cut back, 3 bases at V and 3 bases at J, with 15 bases in the middle. This CDR3 is CASSHGSSSFNQPQHF. The CDR3 DNA is TGCGCCAGCAGCCATGGTAGCAGCTCCTTCAATCAGCCCCAGCATTTT.

With regard to this clone: Distinct nucleotide sequences in the sample also encode this CDR3. The chain employs TRBV6-2 or TRBV6-3 and TRBJ2-1; D is unclear. The CDR3 runs 12 residues. Between the trimmed V and J ends, which lost 2 bases and 9 bases, there was a span of 8 bases. CDR1 and CDR2 (germline): MNHEY, SVGEGT. The CDR3 here is CASSYPPGEQFF. The CDR3 nucleotides read TGTGCCAGCAGTTACCCCCCAGGTGAGCAGTTCTTC.

A single count supports this clone. This sequence joins TRBV7-3 and TRBJ2-1, with 12 bases fitting TRBD2. Per the germline V gene, CDR1 is SGHTA and CDR2 is FQGTGA. The CDR3 runs to 17 residues. V lost 5 bases, J lost 7 bases, and 12 bases stayed unmatched. CDR3 sequence reads: CASSPSLAGGFENEQFF. Here the CDR3 DNA reads TGTGCCAGCAGCCCCTCACTAGCGGGGGGTTTTGAGAATGAGCAGTTCTTC.

The J gene is TRBJ1-5, the V gene TRBV6-2 or TRBV6-3, with 11 bases aligning to TRBD1. In germline, CDR1 is MNHEY, CDR2 SVGEGT. The CDR3 length is 19 residues. The junction had 8 bases not matched to a gene; V was cut back by 0 bases and J by 1 base. The CDR3 spells CASSYSKDRGLGSNQPQHF. CDR3 coding DNA: TGTGCCAGCAGTTACTCGAAGGACAGGGGGCTTGGGAGCAATCAGCCCCAGCATTTT.

This chain links TRBV2 with TRBJ1-3, with 7 bases aligning to TRBD1. Trimming cost V 4 bases and J 0 bases; bases outside gene matches: 6. Germline CDR1 SNHLY, CDR2 FYNNEI. The CDR3 has 16 amino acids. This chain's CDR3 is CASSGWTGFSGNTIYF. As DNA, the CDR3 is TGTGCCAGCAGTGGGTGGACAGGATTCTCTGGAAACACCATATATTTT.

The chain is built from TRBV24-1 and TRBJ1-2; 7 nucleotides agree with TRBD1. The CDR3 sequence is 11 residues long. J lost 8 bases, V lost 9 bases, and 5 bases had no gene match. Germline CDR1 and CDR2: KGHDR and SFDVKD. The CDR3 region is CATSGGEGYTF. Here the CDR3 DNA reads TGTGCCACCTCAGGGGGAGAAGGCTACACCTTC.